Given below is one TCR beta chain in context. This clonotype was counted between two and nine times. Its antigen remains undetermined. Its ends do not fully match the called genes, so a read error is possible. Libraries were prepared through 5' RACE. These reads were obtained on an Illumina HiSeq 2500. A second PCR of roughly 7 to 12 cycles was run with a J-beta primer mix and a sample-barcoded 5' primer. A template-switch 5' adaptor carrying 12 random nucleotides introduced a unique molecular identifier onto each TCR beta cDNA molecule. Each sample yielded at least 2.5 million CDR3-containing paired-end reads. The Mint cDNA synthesis kit, primed by a TRBC-specific oligonucleotide, was used to synthesize first-strand cDNA from all RNA. Following uracil-DNA glycosylase treatment, a first 18-cycle PCR with universal primers M1SS and BC2_uni_R was performed on all cDNA. On the study's bioinformatics: Normalization of each sample was performed by random selection of 1 million high-quality reads, each carrying a distinct molecular identifier. Reads sharing molecular identifiers were discarded rather than binned into consensus sequences. MiTCR, set to a Q25 quality threshold and the strictest error-elimination algorithm, was used for CDR3 identification, clonotype clustering and error correction. A nonparametric unseen species model with Euler transformation was used to estimate a lower bound on total TCR beta diversity. The raw public reads went through TCRdb reprocessing: fastp at Q25, MiXCR clone calling, in-frame beta chains kept. Entries that share a CDR3 protein sequence are merged under the most common genes and DNA. TCRdb assigned the V and J calls; the authors' analysis was not used. The table for this sample lists 910,000 or so distinct CDR3 sequences; just over 50% of them were counted only once. The ten largest clones take up about 20% of the sample.

Donors were 39 systemically healthy Caucasian individuals from Russia aged about 6 to 100 years. Each donor gave ten milliliters of peripheral blood, drawn into EDTA-treated Vacutainer tubes. Ficoll-Paque density-gradient centrifugation was used to isolate PBMCs, with at least 6 million per sample. Total RNA was extracted from PBMCs with Trizol reagent, with at least 5.5 micrograms obtained per sample. For every donor, an aliquot of PBMCs went through flow cytometry to measure the percentages of naive CD45RAhigh/CD27high T cells. This entry is derived from a study of blood T cells in healthy people across ages (dated by TCRdb to the mid-2010s). In the study overall: Template switching captured roughly one uniquely barcoded TCR beta cDNA molecule per two T cells in model experiments. The study measured age-related changes in TCR beta repertoire diversity using deep sequencing normalized with unique cDNA molecular identifiers. Donors were grouped into four age groups: young (average about 15 years), middle-aged (less than 40), aged (over 55) and long-lived (about 90). Donors of different ages were randomly distributed across sequencing lanes to avoid experimental bias. For two donors (one aged 18 to 29 and one aged 80 or older), the study analyzed two additional independent replicas of 1 million unique cDNA reads from the same blood draw.

Points the paper makes about the study in general: Observed TCR beta diversity per million T cells fell roughly linearly with age, and a significant reduction was already apparent by age around 44. Estimates of total diversity based on one million sequenced T cells were considered lower bounds and underestimates. Because the CMV infection status of the donors was unknown, age-related changes in expanded clonotypes may potentially have been confounded. Since profiling was done on bulk unsorted PBMCs, naive and antigen-experienced compartments could not be conclusively compared. Compared with the aged group, the long-lived group had more naive CD4+ T cells, fewer expanded clones and increased TCR diversity, suggesting age selection. A strong correlation was found between observed TCR beta diversity and the percentage of naive T cells measured by flow cytometry.

Inclusive of the bounding cysteine and phenylalanine, the CDR3 is 15 residues long. Only the CDR3 part of the read is kept: 45 bases, read in frame from the first base. The germline V gene encodes CDR1 SQVTM and CDR2 ANQGSEA. What was sequenced was blood. The clonotype comes from a woman aged 60-75 years in good health. This sequence uses TRBV29-1 and TRBJ2-5, and 9 bases in between align with TRBD1. The CDR3 amino acid sequence is: CSAELQGALEETQYF. Here is the DNA: TGCAGCGCTGAACTACAGGGGGCCTTAGAGGAGACCCAGTACTTC.